These T cell receptor beta chains were read from a single sample in a study of spatial heterogeneity in lung cancer. TCRdb analysed the 5' RACE reads with MiXCR anew, one entry per CDR3 protein. This sample carries about 120,000 distinct CDR3 sequences, more than 9% of them seen once, and the ten largest clones take 16%. The material sequenced was PBMCs, taken at follow-up. All receptors derive from a male donor with early-stage non-small cell lung cancer. CDR3s include the opening cysteine and the closing phenylalanine or tryptophan. A D gene is named only where the DNA matches it firmly. The size of a clone is reported for some rows only, either as once, few or many, or as a class for expanded clones.

d_gene: TRBD2; len: 16; j_gene: TRBJ2-3; v_gene: TRBV10-3; abundance: once; CDR3nt: TGTGCCATCAGTGACGAGCGGGGGGCGGGCACAGATACGCAGTATTTT; CDR3aa: CAISDERGAGTDTQYF
d_gene: .; len: 11; j_gene: TRBJ2-7; v_gene: TRBV7-2; abundance: .; CDR3nt: TGTGCCAGCAGCTTAAGTCTCGAGCAGTACTTC; CDR3aa: CASSLSLEQYF
d_gene: .; len: 15; j_gene: TRBJ2-3; v_gene: TRBV29-1; abundance: many; CDR3nt: TGCAGCGTTGAGGTGCGGGGGCGGGGGACGGATACGCAGTATTTT; CDR3aa: CSVEVRGRGTDTQYF
d_gene: TRBD2; len: 14; j_gene: TRBJ2-2; v_gene: TRBV10-1; abundance: many; CDR3nt: TGCGCCAGCAGTGGGACTAGCACCACCGGGGAGCTGTTTTTT; CDR3aa: CASSGTSTTGELFF
d_gene: .; len: 12; j_gene: TRBJ2-5; v_gene: TRBV20-1; abundance: .; CDR3nt: TGCAGCGCATCCGGGACTCAAGAGACCCAGTACTTC; CDR3aa: CSASGTQETQYF
d_gene: TRBD1; len: 15; j_gene: TRBJ2-2; v_gene: TRBV9; abundance: many; CDR3nt: TGTGCCAGCAGAGGGGACAGGGGGAATTCCGGGGAGCTGTTTTTT; CDR3aa: CASRGDRGNSGELFF
d_gene: .; len: 12; j_gene: TRBJ1-5; v_gene: TRBV20-1; abundance: few; CDR3nt: TGCAGTGCTACGCAGGGTAATCAGCCCCAGCATTTT; CDR3aa: CSATQGNQPQHF
d_gene: .; len: 16; j_gene: TRBJ2-6; v_gene: TRBV29-1; abundance: many; CDR3nt: TGCAGCGTTGAAGGGGGCCCGAGCTCTGGGGCCAACGTCCTGACTTTC; CDR3aa: CSVEGGPSSGANVLTF
d_gene: TRBD1; len: 13; j_gene: TRBJ2-7; v_gene: TRBV20-1; abundance: many; CDR3nt: TGCAGTGCCCGGGGAAGGGGGCGCCGGGAGCAGTACTTC; CDR3aa: CSARGRGRREQYF
d_gene: .; len: 13; j_gene: TRBJ2-7; v_gene: TRBV20-1; abundance: .; CDR3nt: TGCAGTGCCCGGGGGCAGGGGTTCTACGAGCAGTACTTC; CDR3aa: CSARGQGFYEQYF
d_gene: .; len: 15; j_gene: TRBJ1-2; v_gene: TRBV2; abundance: few; CDR3nt: TGTGCCAGCACCCAAGGACGGAATACTAACTATGGCTACACCTTC; CDR3aa: CASTQGRNTNYGYTF
d_gene: .; len: 14; j_gene: TRBJ1-6; v_gene: TRBV28; abundance: .; CDR3nt: TGTGCCAGCAGTATAAGCTCCTATAATTCACCCCTCCACTTT; CDR3aa: CASSISSYNSPLHF
d_gene: .; len: 13; j_gene: TRBJ1-4; v_gene: TRBV28; abundance: many; CDR3nt: TGTGCCAGCAGCGGGTCCCGGTTGGAAAAACTGTTTTTT; CDR3aa: CASSGSRLEKLFF
d_gene: TRBD2; len: 16; j_gene: TRBJ2-7; v_gene: TRBV5-6; abundance: few; CDR3nt: TGTGCCAGCAGCTTTTCCGGGACTAGCGGCTCCTACGAGCAGTACTTC; CDR3aa: CASSFSGTSGSYEQYF
d_gene: .; len: 13; j_gene: TRBJ2-1; v_gene: TRBV6-5; abundance: few; CDR3nt: TGTGCCAGCAAGTTTAGCCCCTACAATGAGCAGTTCTTC; CDR3aa: CASKFSPYNEQFF
d_gene: TRBD2; len: 15; j_gene: TRBJ2-1; v_gene: TRBV9; abundance: many; CDR3nt: TGTGCCAGCAGTACCGGGGGGATCCTCTACAATGAGCAGTTCTTC; CDR3aa: CASSTGGILYNEQFF
d_gene: .; len: 13; j_gene: TRBJ2-1; v_gene: TRBV9; abundance: many; CDR3nt: TGTGCCAGCAGCGTAGCCGGGGGCAATGAGCAGTTCTTC; CDR3aa: CASSVAGGNEQFF
d_gene: TRBD1; len: 18; j_gene: TRBJ2-1; v_gene: TRBV9; abundance: .; CDR3nt: TGTGCCAGCAGCGTAGCCCCAGAACCGGGACAGGGGGAGGGTGAGCAGTTCTTC; CDR3aa: CASSVAPEPGQGEGEQFF
d_gene: .; len: 13; j_gene: TRBJ2-5; v_gene: TRBV6-5; abundance: many; CDR3nt: TGTGCCAGCAGTTACGGGCAACGAGAGACCCAGTACTTC; CDR3aa: CASSYGQRETQYF
d_gene: TRBD1; len: 15; j_gene: TRBJ2-7; v_gene: TRBV5-1; abundance: many; CDR3nt: TGCGCCAGCAGCTTGGGACAGGGCTACTCCTACGAGCAGTACTTC; CDR3aa: CASSLGQGYSYEQYF
d_gene: TRBD1; len: 15; j_gene: TRBJ1-5; v_gene: TRBV2; abundance: .; CDR3nt: TGTGCCAGCAGAAATTCAGGGGGCTCCAGTCAGCCCCAGCATTTT; CDR3aa: CASRNSGGSSQPQHF
d_gene: TRBD1; len: 18; j_gene: TRBJ2-7; v_gene: TRBV5-6; abundance: .; CDR3nt: TGTGCCAGCAGCTTAATTTGGACAGGGGCAGGCAGGACCTACGAGCAGTACTTC; CDR3aa: CASSLIWTGAGRTYEQYF
d_gene: TRBD2; len: 16; j_gene: TRBJ2-7; v_gene: TRBV11-2; abundance: many; CDR3nt: TGTGCCAGCAGATCCGGACTAGCGGGGGGGCAATACGAGCAGTACTTC; CDR3aa: CASRSGLAGGQYEQYF
d_gene: .; len: 15; j_gene: TRBJ1-3; v_gene: TRBV14; abundance: few; CDR3nt: TGTGCCAGCAGCCAAGAATCCACCTCTGGAAACACCATATATTTT; CDR3aa: CASSQESTSGNTIYF
d_gene: TRBD1; len: 13; j_gene: TRBJ1-3; v_gene: TRBV12-3/TRBV12-4; abundance: many; CDR3nt: TGTGCCAGCAGTACACAGGGGAGAAACACCATATATTTT; CDR3aa: CASSTQGRNTIYF
d_gene: .; len: 15; j_gene: TRBJ2-1; v_gene: TRBV9; abundance: many; CDR3nt: TGTGCCAGCAGCGGAGGGAGGGGGCGCGTCAATGAGCAGTTCTTC; CDR3aa: CASSGGRGRVNEQFF
d_gene: .; len: 12; j_gene: TRBJ1-2; v_gene: TRBV3-1; abundance: .; CDR3nt: TGTGCCAGCAGCCGACAAGATTCCTTCTACACCTTC; CDR3aa: CASSRQDSFYTF
d_gene: .; len: 16; j_gene: TRBJ2-2; v_gene: TRBV7-9; abundance: .; CDR3nt: TGTGCCAGCAGCTTAAACGGGGGAGAGAACACCGGGGAGCTGTTTTTT; CDR3aa: CASSLNGGENTGELFF
d_gene: TRBD2; len: 15; j_gene: TRBJ2-7; v_gene: TRBV6-2/TRBV6-3; abundance: many; CDR3nt: TGTGCCAGCAGTTCCAGGGGACTAGCGGGACGCGAGCAGTACTTC; CDR3aa: CASSSRGLAGREQYF
d_gene: TRBD1; len: 14; j_gene: TRBJ2-7; v_gene: TRBV12-3/TRBV12-4; abundance: many; CDR3nt: TGTGCCAGCAGTAACCAGGGGGCGAAGTACGAGCAGTACTTC; CDR3aa: CASSNQGAKYEQYF
d_gene: TRBD1; len: 15; j_gene: TRBJ1-4; v_gene: TRBV19; abundance: .; CDR3nt: TGTGCCACTGGACAGGGGCGTACATATAATGAAAAACTGTTTTTT; CDR3aa: CATGQGRTYNEKLFF
d_gene: .; len: 16; j_gene: TRBJ2-5; v_gene: TRBV5-6; abundance: once; CDR3nt: TGTGCCAGCAGCTTATACGGTCCTACCGCCCAAGAGACCCAGTACTTC; CDR3aa: CASSLYGPTAQETQYF
d_gene: TRBD2; len: 17; j_gene: TRBJ2-3; v_gene: TRBV6-6; abundance: few; CDR3nt: TGTGCCAGCAGCGCCCTGACTAGCGGATATAGCACAGATACGCAGTATTTT; CDR3aa: CASSALTSGYSTDTQYF
d_gene: .; len: 13; j_gene: TRBJ1-6; v_gene: TRBV11-2; abundance: few; CDR3nt: TGTGCCAGCAGGAGCAGGGGCCGGTCACCCCTCCACTTT; CDR3aa: CASRSRGRSPLHF
d_gene: .; len: 14; j_gene: TRBJ1-6; v_gene: TRBV10-3; abundance: many; CDR3nt: TGTGCCATCCTCCAGGACTTGAGGAATTCACCCCTCCACTTT; CDR3aa: CAILQDLRNSPLHF
d_gene: .; len: 19; j_gene: TRBJ2-6; v_gene: TRBV20-1; abundance: .; CDR3nt: TGCAGTGCTTCGGCTTATGTTACAGGTCCCGTCTCTGGGGCCAACGTCCTGACTTTC; CDR3aa: CSASAYVTGPVSGANVLTF
d_gene: TRBD1; len: 13; j_gene: TRBJ2-5; v_gene: TRBV7-9; abundance: many; CDR3nt: TGTGCCAGCAGTCGGGACAGGGAACAGACCCAGTACTTC; CDR3aa: CASSRDREQTQYF
d_gene: .; len: 12; j_gene: TRBJ1-5; v_gene: TRBV6-2/TRBV6-3; abundance: many; CDR3nt: TGTGCCAGCAGTTCGGGCCTTCAGCCCCAGCATTTT; CDR3aa: CASSSGLQPQHF
d_gene: .; len: 12; j_gene: TRBJ1-1; v_gene: TRBV5-6; abundance: many; CDR3nt: TGTGCCAGCAGCTTCCCAGGGATTGAAGCTTTCTTT; CDR3aa: CASSFPGIEAFF
d_gene: TRBD1; len: 18; j_gene: TRBJ2-7; v_gene: TRBV6-2/TRBV6-3; abundance: .; CDR3nt: TGTGCCAGCAGTTTCCCAAACCCCGGGACAGGGATTACCTACGAGCAGTACTTC; CDR3aa: CASSFPNPGTGITYEQYF
d_gene: .; len: 15; j_gene: TRBJ1-6; v_gene: TRBV7-3; abundance: .; CDR3nt: TGTGCCAGCAGCTCCCGGGACCGACATAATTCACCCCTCCACTTT; CDR3aa: CASSSRDRHNSPLHF
d_gene: .; len: 14; j_gene: TRBJ2-7; v_gene: TRBV6-2/TRBV6-3; abundance: .; CDR3nt: TGTGCCAGCGCTACCGAAGGGCCGACCTACGAGCAGTACTTC; CDR3aa: CASATEGPTYEQYF
d_gene: TRBD1; len: 14; j_gene: TRBJ2-7; v_gene: TRBV20-1; abundance: few; CDR3nt: TGCAGTGCTAGCAAGGGACAGAGCTCCTACGAGCAGTACTTC; CDR3aa: CSASKGQSSYEQYF
d_gene: TRBD2; len: 13; j_gene: TRBJ2-1; v_gene: TRBV20-1; abundance: few; CDR3nt: TGCAGTGCGGGACTAAGCTCCTACAATGAGCAGTTCTTC; CDR3aa: CSAGLSSYNEQFF
d_gene: .; len: 15; j_gene: TRBJ2-3; v_gene: TRBV10-2; abundance: .; CDR3nt: TGCGCCAGCAGTGAGTATGTGGGAGGCACAGATACGCAGTATTTT; CDR3aa: CASSEYVGGTDTQYF
d_gene: .; len: 11; j_gene: TRBJ1-1; v_gene: TRBV24-1; abundance: many; CDR3nt: TGTGCCACCAGGGGCAACACTGAAGCTTTCTTT; CDR3aa: CATRGNTEAFF
d_gene: .; len: 14; j_gene: TRBJ2-3; v_gene: TRBV4-3; abundance: .; CDR3nt: TGCGCCAGCAGCCAAATTGGGGGAAGTGATACGCAGTATTTT; CDR3aa: CASSQIGGSDTQYF
d_gene: .; len: 15; j_gene: TRBJ2-3; v_gene: TRBV11-1; abundance: .; CDR3nt: TGTGCCAGCAGCTTAGGACCGGATCCGGTTGATACGCAGTATTTT; CDR3aa: CASSLGPDPVDTQYF
d_gene: .; len: 11; j_gene: TRBJ2-7; v_gene: TRBV2; abundance: .; CDR3nt: TGTGCCAGCAGCAATCAATTAGAGCAGTACTTC; CDR3aa: CASSNQLEQYF
d_gene: TRBD1; len: 16; j_gene: TRBJ2-7; v_gene: TRBV3-1; abundance: many; CDR3nt: TGTGCCAGCAGCCAAGCATCGGGAACAGGGGGCCTACGACCATACTTC; CDR3aa: CASSQASGTGGLRPYF
d_gene: .; len: 13; j_gene: TRBJ2-7; v_gene: TRBV28; abundance: many; CDR3nt: TGTGCCAGCAGTTCTCACGGACCATACGAGCAGTACTTC; CDR3aa: CASSSHGPYEQYF
d_gene: TRBD2; len: 13; j_gene: TRBJ2-1; v_gene: TRBV6-2/TRBV6-3; abundance: many; CDR3nt: TGTGCCAGCAGGGGACTAGCTCAAGATGAGCAGTTCTTC; CDR3aa: CASRGLAQDEQFF
d_gene: TRBD1; len: 17; j_gene: TRBJ1-5; v_gene: TRBV11-2; abundance: few; CDR3nt: TGTGCCAGCAGCTTATGGACAGGGGATGTTAGCAATCAGCCCCAGCATTTT; CDR3aa: CASSLWTGDVSNQPQHF
d_gene: .; len: 14; j_gene: TRBJ2-2; v_gene: TRBV20-1; abundance: many; CDR3nt: TGCAGTGCTACTTGGGCTGCGAACACCGGGGAGCTGTTTTTT; CDR3aa: CSATWAANTGELFF